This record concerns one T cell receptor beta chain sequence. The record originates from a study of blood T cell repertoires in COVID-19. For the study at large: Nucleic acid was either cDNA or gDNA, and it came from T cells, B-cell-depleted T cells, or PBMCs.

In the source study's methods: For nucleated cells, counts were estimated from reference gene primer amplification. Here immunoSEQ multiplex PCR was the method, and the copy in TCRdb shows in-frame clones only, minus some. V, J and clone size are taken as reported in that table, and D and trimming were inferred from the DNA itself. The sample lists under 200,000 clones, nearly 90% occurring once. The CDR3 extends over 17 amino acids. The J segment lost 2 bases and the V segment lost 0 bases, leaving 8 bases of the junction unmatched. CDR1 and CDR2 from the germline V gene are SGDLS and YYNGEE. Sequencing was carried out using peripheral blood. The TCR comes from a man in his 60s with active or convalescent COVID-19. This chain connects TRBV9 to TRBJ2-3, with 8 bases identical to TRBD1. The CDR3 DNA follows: TGTGCCAGCAGCGTAGCTGGACAGGGAATTCCCACAGATACGCAGTATTTT. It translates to CASSVAGQGIPTDTQYF.